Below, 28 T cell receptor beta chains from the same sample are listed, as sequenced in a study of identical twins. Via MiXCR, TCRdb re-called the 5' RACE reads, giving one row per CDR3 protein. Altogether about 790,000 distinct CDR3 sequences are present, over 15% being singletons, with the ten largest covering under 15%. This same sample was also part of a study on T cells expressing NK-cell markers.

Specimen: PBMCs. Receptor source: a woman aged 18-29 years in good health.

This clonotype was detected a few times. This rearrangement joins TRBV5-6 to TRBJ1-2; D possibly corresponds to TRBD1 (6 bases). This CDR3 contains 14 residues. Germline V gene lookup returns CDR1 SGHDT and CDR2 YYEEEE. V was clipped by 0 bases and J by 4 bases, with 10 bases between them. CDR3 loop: CASSLGTATYGYTF. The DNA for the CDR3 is TGTGCCAGCAGCTTGGGGACAGCGACCTATGGCTACACCTTC.

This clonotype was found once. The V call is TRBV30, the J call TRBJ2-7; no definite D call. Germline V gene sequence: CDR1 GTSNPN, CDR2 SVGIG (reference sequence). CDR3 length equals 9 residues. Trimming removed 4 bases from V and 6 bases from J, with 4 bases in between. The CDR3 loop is CAWNSEQYF. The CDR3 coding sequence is TGTGCCTGGAATTCCGAGCAGTACTTC.

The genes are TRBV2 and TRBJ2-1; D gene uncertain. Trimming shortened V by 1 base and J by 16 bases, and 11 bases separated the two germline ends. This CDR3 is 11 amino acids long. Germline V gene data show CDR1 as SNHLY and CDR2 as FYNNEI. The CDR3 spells CASSEVWGSFF. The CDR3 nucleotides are TGTGCCAGCAGTGAAGTATGGGGATCTTTCTTC.

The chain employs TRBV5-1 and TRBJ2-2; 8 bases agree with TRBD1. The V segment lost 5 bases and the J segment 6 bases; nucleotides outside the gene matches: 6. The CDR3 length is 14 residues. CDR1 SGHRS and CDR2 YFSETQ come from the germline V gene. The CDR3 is CASSSATGAGELFF. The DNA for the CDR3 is TGCGCCAGCAGTTCCGCGACAGGGGCCGGGGAGCTGTTTTTT.

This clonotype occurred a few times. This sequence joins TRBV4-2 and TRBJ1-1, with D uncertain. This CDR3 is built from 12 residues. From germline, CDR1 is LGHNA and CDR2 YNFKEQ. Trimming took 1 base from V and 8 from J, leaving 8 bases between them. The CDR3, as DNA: TGTGCCAGCAGCCAAGTCGAAAAGGAAGCTTTCTTT. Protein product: CASSQVEKEAFF.

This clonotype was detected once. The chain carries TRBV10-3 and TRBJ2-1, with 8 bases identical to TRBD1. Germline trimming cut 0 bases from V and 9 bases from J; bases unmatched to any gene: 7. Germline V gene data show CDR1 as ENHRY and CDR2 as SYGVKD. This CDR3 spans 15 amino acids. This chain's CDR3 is CAISESQGAYGEQFF. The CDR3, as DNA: TGTGCCATCAGTGAGTCCCAGGGGGCCTATGGTGAGCAGTTCTTC.

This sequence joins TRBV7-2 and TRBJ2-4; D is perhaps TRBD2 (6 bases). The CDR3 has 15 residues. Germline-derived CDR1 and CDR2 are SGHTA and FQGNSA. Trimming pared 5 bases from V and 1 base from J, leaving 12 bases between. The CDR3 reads CASSPGAGAKNIQYF. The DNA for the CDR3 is TGTGCCAGCAGCCCCGGGGCGGGGGCCAAAAACATTCAGTACTTC.

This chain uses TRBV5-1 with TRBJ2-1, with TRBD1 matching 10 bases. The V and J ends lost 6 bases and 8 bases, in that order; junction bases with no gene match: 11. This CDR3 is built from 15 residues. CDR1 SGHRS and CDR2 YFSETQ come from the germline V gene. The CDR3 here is CASNLRTGGSDEQFF. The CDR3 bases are TGCGCCAGCAACCTGAGGACAGGGGGTTCGGATGAGCAGTTCTTC.

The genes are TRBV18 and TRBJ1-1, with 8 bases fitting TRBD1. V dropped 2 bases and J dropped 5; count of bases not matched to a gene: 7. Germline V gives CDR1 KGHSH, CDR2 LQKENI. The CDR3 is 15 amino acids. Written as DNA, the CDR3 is TGTGCCAGCTCACCAAGGGCCAGGGGGCGAACTGAAGCTTTCTTT. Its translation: CASSPRARGRTEAFF.

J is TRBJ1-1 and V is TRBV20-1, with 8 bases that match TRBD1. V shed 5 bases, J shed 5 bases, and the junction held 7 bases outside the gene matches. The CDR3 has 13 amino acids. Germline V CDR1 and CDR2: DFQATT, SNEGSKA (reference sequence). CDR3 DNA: TGCAGTGCTCCAAGGACAGGGCAAACTGAAGCTTTCTTT. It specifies CSAPRTGQTEAFF.

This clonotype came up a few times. CDR3 loop: CSASKPNYEQYF. The CDR3, as DNA: TGCAGTGCTAGCAAACCTAACTACGAGCAGTACTTC. This rearrangement joins TRBV20-1 to TRBJ2-7; D is unclear. The CDR3 is 12 amino acids. Germline V gives CDR1 DFQATT, CDR2 SNEGSKA (reference sequence). The ends were cut back, 3 bases at V and 3 bases at J, with 9 bases in the middle.

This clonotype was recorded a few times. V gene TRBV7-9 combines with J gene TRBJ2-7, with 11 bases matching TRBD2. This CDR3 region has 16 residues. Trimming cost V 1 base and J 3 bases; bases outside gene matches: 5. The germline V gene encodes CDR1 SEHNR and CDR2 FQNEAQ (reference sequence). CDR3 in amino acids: CASSLGGTSGYYEQYF. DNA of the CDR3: TGTGCCAGCAGCTTAGGGGGGACTAGCGGATACTACGAGCAGTACTTC.

In DNA form, the CDR3 reads TGCAGTGCTGGTAGGACTGCCAAGCAGTTCTTC. It yields the protein CSAGRTAKQFF. This chain uses TRBV20-1 with TRBJ2-1; possible D gene TRBD2, 5 bases. Germline V gives CDR1 DFQATT, CDR2 SNEGSKA (reference sequence). Trimming took off 5 bases at V and 11 bases at J, with 13 bases between the two ends. CDR3 length: 11 residues.

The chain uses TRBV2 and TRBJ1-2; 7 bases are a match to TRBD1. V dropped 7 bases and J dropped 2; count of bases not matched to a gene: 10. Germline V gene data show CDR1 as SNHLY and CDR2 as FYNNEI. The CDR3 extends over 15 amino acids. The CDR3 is CASKRPAGGNYGYTF. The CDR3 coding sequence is TGTGCCAGCAAACGGCCCGCAGGGGGGAACTATGGCTACACCTTC.

The CDR3 DNA is TGCGCCAGCAGCCCTGACAGGGTGGCCACCGGGGAGCTGTTTTTT. Its protein is CASSPDRVATGELFF. V usage is TRBV5-1 and J usage is TRBJ2-2, with 7 bases matching TRBD1. CDR1 SGHRS and CDR2 YFSETQ come from the germline V gene. Trimming removed 4 bases from V and 4 bases from J; junction bases left unmatched: 7. This CDR3 region has 15 residues.

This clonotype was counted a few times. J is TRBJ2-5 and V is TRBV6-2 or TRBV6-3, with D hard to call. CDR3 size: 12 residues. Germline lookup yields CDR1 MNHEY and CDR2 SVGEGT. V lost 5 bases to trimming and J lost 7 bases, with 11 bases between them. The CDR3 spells CASSATPRTQYF. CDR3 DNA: TGTGCCAGCAGTGCAACTCCCCGGACCCAGTACTTC.

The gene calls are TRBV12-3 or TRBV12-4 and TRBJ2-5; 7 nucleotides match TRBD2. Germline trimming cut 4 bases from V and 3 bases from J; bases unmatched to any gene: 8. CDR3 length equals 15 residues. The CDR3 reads CASSSRDYQEETQYF. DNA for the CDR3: TGTGCCAGCAGTTCCCGGGACTACCAAGAAGAGACCCAGTACTTC.

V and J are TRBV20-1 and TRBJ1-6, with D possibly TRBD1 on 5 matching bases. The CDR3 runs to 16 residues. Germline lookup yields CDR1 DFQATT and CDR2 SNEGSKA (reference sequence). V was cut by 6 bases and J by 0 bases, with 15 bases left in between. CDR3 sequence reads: CSARGPGSSYNSPLHF. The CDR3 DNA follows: TGCAGTGCCCGGGGCCCGGGGAGCTCCTATAATTCACCCCTCCACTTT.

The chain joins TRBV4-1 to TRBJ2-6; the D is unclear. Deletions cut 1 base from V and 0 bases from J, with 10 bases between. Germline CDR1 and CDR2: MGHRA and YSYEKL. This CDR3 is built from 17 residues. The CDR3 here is CASSQVDFSSGANVLTF. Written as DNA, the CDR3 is TGCGCCAGCAGCCAAGTCGACTTCAGCTCTGGGGCCAACGTCCTGACTTTC.

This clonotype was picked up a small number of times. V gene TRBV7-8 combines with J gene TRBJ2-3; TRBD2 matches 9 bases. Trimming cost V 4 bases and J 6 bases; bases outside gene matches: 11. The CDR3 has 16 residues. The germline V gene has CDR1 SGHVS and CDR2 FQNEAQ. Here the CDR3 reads CASSWQGTSWRDTQYF. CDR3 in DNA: TGTGCCAGCAGCTGGCAAGGGACTAGCTGGAGGGATACGCAGTATTTT.

The CDR3 DNA reads as TGCAGTGCTACGGGAAGCACAGATACGCAGTATTTT. Translating it yields CSATGSTDTQYF. The rearrangement links TRBV20-1 to TRBJ2-3; D may be TRBD2 (5 bases). Trimming took off 4 bases at V and 0 bases at J, with 5 bases between the two ends. In germline, CDR1 is DFQATT, CDR2 SNEGSKA (reference sequence). CDR3 length equals 12 residues.

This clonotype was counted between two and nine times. CDR3 protein: CSAGPKLNSYEQYF. CDR3 nucleotide sequence: TGCAGTGCTGGACCGAAACTAAACTCCTACGAGCAGTACTTC. J is TRBJ2-7 and V is TRBV20-1; D is uncertain. Trimming took off 5 bases at V and 0 bases at J, with 14 bases between the two ends. CDR3 length: 14 amino acids. Germline assignment: CDR1 DFQATT and CDR2 SNEGSKA (reference sequence).

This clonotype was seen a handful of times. CDR3 sequence: CASSLRPSATYEQYF. The CDR3 bases are TGTGCCAGCAGTTTAAGGCCTAGCGCTACCTACGAGCAGTACTTC. The genes are TRBV12-3 or TRBV12-4 and TRBJ2-7; weak D call: TRBD2 (6 bases). This CDR3 has 15 residues. The V and J ends lost 2 bases and 2 bases respectively, with 13 bases between them.

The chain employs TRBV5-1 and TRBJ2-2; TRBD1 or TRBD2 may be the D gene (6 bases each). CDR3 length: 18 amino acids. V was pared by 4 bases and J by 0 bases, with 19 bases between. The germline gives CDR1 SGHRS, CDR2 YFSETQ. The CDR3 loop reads CASSAGEVSGANTGELFF. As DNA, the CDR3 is TGCGCCAGCAGCGCAGGGGAGGTTTCTGGAGCGAACACCGGGGAGCTGTTTTTT.

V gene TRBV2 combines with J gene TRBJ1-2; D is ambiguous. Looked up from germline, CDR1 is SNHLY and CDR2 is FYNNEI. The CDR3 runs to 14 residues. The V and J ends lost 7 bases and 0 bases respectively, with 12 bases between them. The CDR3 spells CASIAGRTNYGYTF. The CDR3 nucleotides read TGTGCCAGCATTGCGGGCAGAACTAACTATGGCTACACCTTC.

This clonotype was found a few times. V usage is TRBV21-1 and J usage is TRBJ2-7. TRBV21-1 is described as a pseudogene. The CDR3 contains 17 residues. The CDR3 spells CASSGEGAKIPSYEQYF. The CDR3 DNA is TGTGCCAGCAGCGGGGAAGGAGCGAAAATCCCTTCCTACGAGCAGTACTTC.

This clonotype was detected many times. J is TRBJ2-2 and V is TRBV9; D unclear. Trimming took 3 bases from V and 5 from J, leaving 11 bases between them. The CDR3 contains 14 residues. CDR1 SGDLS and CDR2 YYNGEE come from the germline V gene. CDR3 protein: CASSDRQPTGELFF. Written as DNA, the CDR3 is TGTGCCAGCAGCGACCGACAACCTACCGGGGAGCTGTTTTTT.

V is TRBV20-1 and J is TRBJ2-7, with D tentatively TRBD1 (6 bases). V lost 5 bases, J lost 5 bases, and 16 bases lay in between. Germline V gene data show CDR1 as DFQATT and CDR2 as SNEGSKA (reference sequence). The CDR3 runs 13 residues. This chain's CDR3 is CSAFPGAMDEQYF. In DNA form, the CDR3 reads TGCAGTGCTTTCCCAGGGGCGATGGACGAGCAGTACTTC.